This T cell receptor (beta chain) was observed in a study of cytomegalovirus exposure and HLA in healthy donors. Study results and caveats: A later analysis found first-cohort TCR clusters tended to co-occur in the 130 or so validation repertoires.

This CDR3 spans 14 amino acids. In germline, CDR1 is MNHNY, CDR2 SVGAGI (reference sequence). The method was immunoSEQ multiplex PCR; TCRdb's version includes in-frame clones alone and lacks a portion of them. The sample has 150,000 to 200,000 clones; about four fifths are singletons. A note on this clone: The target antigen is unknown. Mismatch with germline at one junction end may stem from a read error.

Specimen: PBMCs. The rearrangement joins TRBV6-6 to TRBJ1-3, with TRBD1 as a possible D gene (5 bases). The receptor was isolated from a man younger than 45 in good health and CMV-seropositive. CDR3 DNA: TGTGCCAGCAGTTACTCGGGCCAGGGAAAGACCATATATTTT. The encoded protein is CASSYSGQGKTIYF.